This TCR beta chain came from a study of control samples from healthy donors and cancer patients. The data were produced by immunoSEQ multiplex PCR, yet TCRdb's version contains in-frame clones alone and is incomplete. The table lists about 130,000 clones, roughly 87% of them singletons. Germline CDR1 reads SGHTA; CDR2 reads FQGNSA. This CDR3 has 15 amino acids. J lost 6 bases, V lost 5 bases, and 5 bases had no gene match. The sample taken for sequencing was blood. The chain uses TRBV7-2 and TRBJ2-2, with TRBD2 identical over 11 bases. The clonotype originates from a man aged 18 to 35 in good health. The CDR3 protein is CASSNSGRGSGELFF. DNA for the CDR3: TGTGCCAGCAGCAATAGCGGGAGGGGTTCCGGGGAGCTGTTTTTT.